One and the same sample provided the 8 T cell receptor beta chains below, sequenced in a study of T-cell memory formation after mild COVID-19 (dated by TCRdb to about 2021). The library relied on 5' RACE. Instrument used: Illumina NovaSeq 6000. The raw public data were reprocessed by TCRdb itself: fastp quality trimming at Q25, MiXCR clonotype calling, in-frame beta chains only. Each CDR3 protein appears once, grouped with its most common genes and DNA. The sample table records about 390,000 distinct CDR3 sequences; roughly 15% of these occur just once. The leading ten clones occupy around a fifth of the sample. Sequencing used PBMCs or a T cell subset sorted from them (not recorded which). Source of these receptors: a man younger than 35 who had mild COVID-19 (a few samples of this study predate the infection). The sample titles of this study are shuffled in the database, so cell type and time point are left out; the donor was told from shared clones.

The chain links TRBV12-3 or TRBV12-4 to TRBJ1-5, with D possibly TRBD1 on 5 matching bases. Trimming removed 6 bases at V and 7 bases at J, with 16 bases between. This CDR3 is 14 amino acids long. The chain's CDR3 is CASRPQGVKQPQHF. CDR3 in DNA: TGTGCCAGCAGGCCCCAGGGAGTTAAGCAGCCCCAGCATTTT.

This clonotype was seen more than once but under ten times. V usage is TRBV12-3 or TRBV12-4 and J usage is TRBJ2-7, with D possibly matching TRBD1 (5 bases). This CDR3 is 12 amino acids long. Trimming removed 8 bases from V and 3 bases from J, with 11 bases in between. CDR3 in amino acids: CASGTGYYEQYF. The CDR3, as DNA: TGTGCCAGCGGTACAGGTTACTACGAGCAGTACTTC.

The rearrangement links TRBV20-1 to TRBJ2-3; TRBD2 aligns across 7 bases. The CDR3 sequence is 14 residues long. V lost 5 bases, J lost 2 bases, and 7 bases stayed unmatched. From germline, CDR1 is DFQATT and CDR2 SNEGSKA (reference sequence). CDR3 amino acids: CSAEAGTTTDTQYF. CDR3 DNA sequence: TGCAGTGCTGAGGCCGGGACTACCACAGATACGCAGTATTTT.

CDR3 DNA sequence: TGTGCCAGCAGACAAACCGGGACAGGGGGCCTTGGCTACACCTTC. Translating gives CASRQTGTGGLGYTF. The J gene is TRBJ1-2, the V gene TRBV12-3 or TRBV12-4; 12 nucleotides match TRBD1. This CDR3 is 15 amino acids long. With V trimmed by 6 bases and J by 7 bases, 9 bases remained unmatched.

Turning to this clonotype: The junction does not match germline at one end; this may be a read error. The chain employs TRBV18 and TRBJ2-1, with 12 bases aligning to TRBD2. Germline assignment: CDR1 KGHSH and CDR2 LQKENI. The CDR3 loop spans 17 amino acids. CDR3 in DNA: TGTGCCAGCTCCCCACCGGACAGACTAGCGGGGGTGAATGAGCAGTTCTTC. Amino acid sequence: CASSPPDRLAGVNEQFF.

The gene calls are TRBV7-6 and TRBJ1-4, with a tentative D call TRBD1 (6 bases). Germline values: CDR1 SGHVS, CDR2 FNYEAQ. V lost 6 bases, J lost 8 bases, and 19 bases lay in between. The CDR3 runs to 15 residues. Here the CDR3 DNA reads TGTGCCAGCAGTTTAACGGGGGGGGCGCGGGAAAAACTGTTTTTT. It codes for CASSLTGGAREKLFF. Together with reference TRBV7-6 and TRBJ1-4, the CDR3 gives the full variable domain: GAGVSQSPRYKVTKRGQDVALRCDPISGHVSLYWYRQALGQGPEFLTYFNYEAQQDKSGLPNDRFSAERPEGSISTLTIQRTEQRDSAMYRCASSLTGGAREKLFFGSGTQLSVL.

V gene TRBV4-3 combines with J gene TRBJ2-3, with 12 bases fitting TRBD2. The CDR3 runs to 19 residues. Germline loops: CDR1 LGHNA, CDR2 YSLEER. The junction had 11 bases not matched to a gene; V was cut back by 4 bases and J by 0 bases. The CDR3 nucleotides are TGCGCCAGCAGCCGCCGGTTGTCCCTAGCGGGGGGGAGCACAGATACGCAGTATTTT. Its protein product is CASSRRLSLAGGSTDTQYF.

The rearrangement joins TRBV7-2 to TRBJ2-5; 8 nucleotides agree with TRBD2. This CDR3 is built from 16 residues. Germline assignment: CDR1 SGHTA and CDR2 FQGNSA. Losses at the gene ends were 4 bases for V and 2 bases for J; bases not matched to a gene: 9. The CDR3 loop is CASSSLGGGRQETQYF. CDR3 bases: TGTGCCAGCAGCTCCCTTGGCGGGGGGCGGCAAGAGACCCAGTACTTC.